These T cell receptor beta chains were read from a single sample in a study of regulatory T cells in long-lasting Graves disease. TCRdb re-analysed the multiplex PCR reads in MiXCR, keeping a single row per CDR3 protein. The sample has some 370,000 distinct CDR3 sequences; 20% to 25% are singletons. The specimen was peripheral blood mononuclear cells (PBMCs), collected when the disease was refractory, from a patient treated with antithyroid drugs. Receptor source: a female donor with Graves disease. Both conserved end residues are part of each CDR3. Each record gives: D gene, J gene, clone size, V gene, CDR3 DNA, CDR3 protein. A D gene is named only where the DNA matches it firmly. Size is omitted from some rows. Given values are once, few, many or a class for expanded clones.

D gene: .
J gene: TRBJ1-2
clone size: .
V gene: TRBV11-2
CDR3 DNA: TGTGCCAGCAGCTTCGGGCATGGCTACACCTTC
CDR3 protein: CASSFGHGYTF

D gene: .
J gene: TRBJ2-5
clone size: few
V gene: TRBV7-9
CDR3 DNA: TGTGCCAGCAGCTTTGGAGACCAAGAGACCCAGTACTTC
CDR3 protein: CASSFGDQETQYF

D gene: .
J gene: TRBJ2-7
clone size: many
V gene: TRBV24-1
CDR3 DNA: TGTGCCACCAGTGATGGAGCCTCCTACGAGCAGTACTTC
CDR3 protein: CATSDGASYEQYF

D gene: .
J gene: TRBJ2-2
clone size: .
V gene: TRBV27
CDR3 DNA: TGTGCCAGCAGTTTAAATTCAGGGGTGGAAAGGCCCTTTAGGTCTCAGAACACCGGGGAGCTGTTTTTT
CDR3 protein: CASSLNSGVERPFRSQNTGELFF

D gene: .
J gene: TRBJ1-1
clone size: many
V gene: TRBV20-1
CDR3 DNA: TGCAGTGCTATTAAGGGACCGAACACTGAAGCTTTCTTT
CDR3 protein: CSAIKGPNTEAFF

D gene: .
J gene: TRBJ2-5
clone size: .
V gene: TRBV29-1
CDR3 DNA: TGCAGCGTTGAAGATTTGAGCGGAGGACAAGAGACCCAGTACTTC
CDR3 protein: CSVEDLSGGQETQYF

D gene: TRBD1
J gene: TRBJ2-7
clone size: few
V gene: TRBV20-1
CDR3 DNA: TGCAGTGCTAGAGCAGACAGGGGGCAAAACAACGAGCAGTACTTC
CDR3 protein: CSARADRGQNNEQYF

D gene: .
J gene: TRBJ1-4
clone size: many
V gene: TRBV30
CDR3 DNA: TGTGCCTGGAGTGTGGGCGGTTTTAATGAAAAACTGTTTTTT
CDR3 protein: CAWSVGGFNEKLFF

D gene: TRBD1
J gene: TRBJ1-3
clone size: .
V gene: TRBV7-9
CDR3 DNA: TGTGCCAGCAGCCCGGGGACAGACTCTGGAAACACCATATATTTT
CDR3 protein: CASSPGTDSGNTIYF

D gene: .
J gene: TRBJ2-5
clone size: many
V gene: TRBV28
CDR3 DNA: TGTGCCAGCAGTCCCTTGGTCTGGAGCGGTCAAGAGACCCAGTACTTC
CDR3 protein: CASSPLVWSGQETQYF

D gene: TRBD1
J gene: TRBJ1-1
clone size: .
V gene: TRBV18
CDR3 DNA: TGTGCCAGCTCACCTCTTGGACAGGGAGATGAAGCTTTCTTT
CDR3 protein: CASSPLGQGDEAFF

D gene: TRBD1
J gene: TRBJ2-7
clone size: many
V gene: TRBV7-9
CDR3 DNA: TGTGCCAGCAGCGCACCGGGACAGCCCTACGAGCAGTACTTC
CDR3 protein: CASSAPGQPYEQYF

D gene: .
J gene: TRBJ2-5
clone size: many
V gene: TRBV7-3
CDR3 DNA: TGTGCCAGCAGCCTCACAGCCGAAGAGACCCAGTACTTC
CDR3 protein: CASSLTAEETQYF

D gene: .
J gene: TRBJ2-2
clone size: .
V gene: TRBV6-1
CDR3 DNA: TGTGCCAGCACCCCGTGGCCCTCGAACACCGGGGAGCTGTTTTTT
CDR3 protein: CASTPWPSNTGELFF

D gene: TRBD1
J gene: TRBJ1-5
clone size: .
V gene: TRBV5-8
CDR3 DNA: TGTGCCAGCAGCACTGGACAGGGGAGGCAGCCCCAGCATTTT
CDR3 protein: CASSTGQGRQPQHF

D gene: .
J gene: TRBJ2-5
clone size: many
V gene: TRBV29-1
CDR3 DNA: TGCAGCGTTGATCTCCTCGGAAGGGGGCAAGAGACCCAGTACTTC
CDR3 protein: CSVDLLGRGQETQYF

D gene: TRBD2
J gene: TRBJ2-5
clone size: many
V gene: TRBV24-1
CDR3 DNA: TGTGCCACCAGTGGGCGTGGACTAGCGGGGCTCGGGGAGACCCAGTACTTC
CDR3 protein: CATSGRGLAGLGETQYF

D gene: TRBD1
J gene: TRBJ1-1
clone size: few
V gene: TRBV27
CDR3 DNA: TGTGCCAGCAGAATAAATCGACAGGGGCCGGACACTGAAGCTTTCTTT
CDR3 protein: CASRINRQGPDTEAFF

D gene: .
J gene: TRBJ2-7
clone size: .
V gene: TRBV7-2
CDR3 DNA: TGTGCCAGCAGCTTAAAGGCTCCTCGGGGGGCTTCCTACGAGCAGTACTTC
CDR3 protein: CASSLKAPRGASYEQYF

D gene: .
J gene: TRBJ1-2
clone size: few
V gene: TRBV4-3
CDR3 DNA: TGCGCCAGCAGCCAAGTTCTATTGGACCCAAACTATGGCTACACCTTC
CDR3 protein: CASSQVLLDPNYGYTF

D gene: .
J gene: TRBJ2-7
clone size: many
V gene: TRBV2
CDR3 DNA: TGTGCCAGCCAGAAGACGACGGAGGTATACCCCTCCTACGAGCAGTACTTC
CDR3 protein: CASQKTTEVYPSYEQYF

D gene: .
J gene: TRBJ2-5
clone size: many
V gene: TRBV11-2
CDR3 DNA: TGTGCCAGCAGCTTAGTTGGCTCTGAGATCCAGTACTTC
CDR3 protein: CASSLVGSEIQYF

D gene: .
J gene: TRBJ1-3
clone size: .
V gene: TRBV29-1
CDR3 DNA: TGCAGCGTTGTTCCGGACATAGGAAACACCATATATTTT
CDR3 protein: CSVVPDIGNTIYF

D gene: .
J gene: TRBJ1-6
clone size: few
V gene: TRBV2
CDR3 DNA: TGTGCCAGCAGTGAATTCACAGCCAATTCACCCCTCCACTTT
CDR3 protein: CASSEFTANSPLHF

D gene: .
J gene: TRBJ1-5
clone size: .
V gene: TRBV10-3
CDR3 DNA: TGTGCCATCAGTGAGTCGGCCATTCAGCCCCAGCATTTT
CDR3 protein: CAISESAIQPQHF

D gene: .
J gene: TRBJ2-3
clone size: few
V gene: TRBV6-4
CDR3 DNA: TGTGCCAGCAGCTACGGTGGGGTGACAGATACGCAGTATTTT
CDR3 protein: CASSYGGVTDTQYF

D gene: .
J gene: TRBJ1-5
clone size: many
V gene: TRBV6-5
CDR3 DNA: TGTGCCAGCAGTTACCTCGGTACCGACGGGGATCAGCCCCAGCATTTT
CDR3 protein: CASSYLGTDGDQPQHF

D gene: .
J gene: TRBJ1-4
clone size: .
V gene: TRBV7-9
CDR3 DNA: TGTGCCAGCAGCTTAGGAGGGGTGCCTAATGAAAAACTGTTTTTT
CDR3 protein: CASSLGGVPNEKLFF